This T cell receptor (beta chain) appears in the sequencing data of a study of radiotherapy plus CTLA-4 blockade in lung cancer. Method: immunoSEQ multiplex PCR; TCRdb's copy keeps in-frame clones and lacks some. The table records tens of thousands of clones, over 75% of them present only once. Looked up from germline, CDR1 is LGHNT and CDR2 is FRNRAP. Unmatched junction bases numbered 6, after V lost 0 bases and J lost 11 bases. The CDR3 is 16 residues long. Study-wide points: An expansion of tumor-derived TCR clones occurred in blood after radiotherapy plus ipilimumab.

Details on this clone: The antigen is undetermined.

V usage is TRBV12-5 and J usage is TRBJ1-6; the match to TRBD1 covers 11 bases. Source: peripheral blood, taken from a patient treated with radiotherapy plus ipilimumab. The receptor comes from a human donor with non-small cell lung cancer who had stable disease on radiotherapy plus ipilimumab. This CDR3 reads CASGLVGGTGGPPLHF. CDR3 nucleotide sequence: TGTGCTAGTGGTTTGGTAGGGGGGACAGGGGGTCCACCCCTCCACTTT.